Each of the 4 T cell receptor beta chains below was sequenced from the same sample in a study of beta chain features in type 1 diabetes. Investigators reverse transcribed all isolated RNA, so they sequenced expressed TCRB transcripts. Profiling relied on immunoSEQ multiplex PCR, and the TCRdb table lists in-frame clones only, not all of them. Of fewer than 550,000 clones in the sample, about an eighth were seen once. The sequenced sample consisted of naive CD4+ T cells from blood. The receptor source for this set is a woman under 30 in good health.

CDR3 sequence: CSVTRSDRRNEKLFF. The CDR3 DNA is TGCAGCGTCACAAGATCCGACAGGAGAAATGAAAAACTGTTTTTT. V and J are TRBV29-1 and TRBJ1-4; D is perhaps TRBD1 (6 bases). Trimming cost V 6 bases and J 5 bases, with 19 bases left between them. The CDR3 sequence is 15 residues long. Germline CDR1 and CDR2: SQVTM and ANQGSEA.

This clone was observed a few times. This chain joins TRBV19 and TRBJ2-5; 7 bases agree with TRBD2. Germline CDR1 and CDR2: LNHDA and SQIVND (reference sequence). This CDR3 has 13 amino acids. The V gene end was trimmed by 5 bases and the J gene end by 2 bases; junction bases not matched to a gene: 2. CDR3 DNA sequence: TGTGCCAGTAGTTCACTAGCGCAAGAGACCCAGTACTTC. It encodes CASSSLAQETQYF.

Only a few counts were recorded for this clone. The rearrangement links TRBV7-9 to TRBJ2-1; D is unclear. The CDR3 consists of 14 residues. The germline gives CDR1 SEHNR, CDR2 FQNEAQ (reference sequence). Trimming shortened V by 5 bases and J by 6 bases, and 14 bases separated the two germline ends. CDR3 sequence reads: CASSPRGGVNEQFF. CDR3 bases: TGTGCCAGCAGCCCCCGCGGCGGCGTCAATGAGCAGTTCTTC.

This clone was recorded a few times. The chain uses TRBV7-3 and TRBJ2-3; the D gene is possibly TRBD1 (5 bases). This CDR3 comprises 13 residues. Germline V gene data show CDR1 as SGHTA and CDR2 as FQGTGA. V dropped 5 bases and J dropped 0 bases, with 6 bases sitting between them. CDR3 amino acids: CASSPGSTDTQYF. The CDR3 region has the DNA TGTGCCAGCAGCCCAGGGAGCACAGATACGCAGTATTTT.